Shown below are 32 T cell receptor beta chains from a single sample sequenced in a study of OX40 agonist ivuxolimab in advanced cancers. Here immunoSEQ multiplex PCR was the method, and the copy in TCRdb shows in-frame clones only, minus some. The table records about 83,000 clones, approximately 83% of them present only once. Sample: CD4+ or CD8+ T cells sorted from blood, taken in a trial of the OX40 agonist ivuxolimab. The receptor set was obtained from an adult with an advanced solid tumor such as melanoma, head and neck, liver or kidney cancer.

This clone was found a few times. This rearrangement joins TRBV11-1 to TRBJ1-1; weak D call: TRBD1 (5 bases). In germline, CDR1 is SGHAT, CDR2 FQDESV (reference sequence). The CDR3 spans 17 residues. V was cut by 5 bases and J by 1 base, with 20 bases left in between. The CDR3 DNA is TGTGCCAGCAGCGTTAGACCTCCACGGGGACGGAACACTGAAGCTTTCTTT. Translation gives CASSVRPPRGRNTEAFF. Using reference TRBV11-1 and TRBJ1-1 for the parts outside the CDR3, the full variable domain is EAEVAQSPRYKITEKSQAVAFWCDPISGHATLYWYRQILGQGPELLVQFQDESVVDDSQLPKDRFSAERLKGVDSTLKIQPAELGDSAMYLCASSVRPPRGRNTEAFFGQGTRLTVV.

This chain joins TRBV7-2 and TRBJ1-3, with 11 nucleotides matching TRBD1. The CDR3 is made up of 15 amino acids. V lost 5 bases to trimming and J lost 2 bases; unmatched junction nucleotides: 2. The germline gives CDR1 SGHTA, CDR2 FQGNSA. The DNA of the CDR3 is TGTGCCAGCAGCGGGACAGGGGGGGCTGGAAACACCATATATTTT. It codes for CASSGTGGAGNTIYF. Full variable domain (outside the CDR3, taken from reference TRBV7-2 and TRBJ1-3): GAGVSQSPSNKVTEKGKDVELRCDPISGHTALYWYRQSLGQGLEFLIYFQGNSAPDKSGLPSDRFSAERTGGSVSTLTIQRTQQEDSAVYLCASSGTGGAGNTIYFGEGSWLTVV.

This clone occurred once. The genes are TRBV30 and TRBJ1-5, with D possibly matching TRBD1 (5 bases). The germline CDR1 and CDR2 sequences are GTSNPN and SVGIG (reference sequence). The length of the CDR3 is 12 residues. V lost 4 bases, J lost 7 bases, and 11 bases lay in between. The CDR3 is CAWKGGEQPQHF. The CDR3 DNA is TGTGCCTGGAAGGGAGGGGAACAGCCCCAGCATTTT.

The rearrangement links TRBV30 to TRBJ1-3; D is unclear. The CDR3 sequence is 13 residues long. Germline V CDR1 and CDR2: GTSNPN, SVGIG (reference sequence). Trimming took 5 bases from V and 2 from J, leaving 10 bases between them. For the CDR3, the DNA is TGTGCCTGGCGAGTTTTACCTGGAAACACCATATATTTT. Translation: CAWRVLPGNTIYF.

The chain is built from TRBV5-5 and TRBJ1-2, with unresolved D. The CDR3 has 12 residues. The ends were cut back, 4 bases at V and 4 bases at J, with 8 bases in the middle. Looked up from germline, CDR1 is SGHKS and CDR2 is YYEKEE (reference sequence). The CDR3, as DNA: TGTGCCAGCAGCGCAGCCTTCTATGGCTACACCTTC. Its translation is CASSAAFYGYTF.

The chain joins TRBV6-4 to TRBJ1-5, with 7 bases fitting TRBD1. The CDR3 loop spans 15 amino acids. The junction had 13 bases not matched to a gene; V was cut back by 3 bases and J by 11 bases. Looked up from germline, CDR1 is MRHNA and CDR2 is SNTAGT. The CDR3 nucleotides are TGTGCCAGCAGTGAACCCGACAGGGAAGGTTCGGCCCAGCATTTT. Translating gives CASSEPDREGSAQHF.

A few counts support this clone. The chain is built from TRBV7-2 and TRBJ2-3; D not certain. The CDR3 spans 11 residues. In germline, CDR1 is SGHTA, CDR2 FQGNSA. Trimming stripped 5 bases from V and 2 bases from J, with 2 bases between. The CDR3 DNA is TGTGCCAGCAGCACCACAGATACGCAGTATTTT. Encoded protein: CASSTTDTQYF.

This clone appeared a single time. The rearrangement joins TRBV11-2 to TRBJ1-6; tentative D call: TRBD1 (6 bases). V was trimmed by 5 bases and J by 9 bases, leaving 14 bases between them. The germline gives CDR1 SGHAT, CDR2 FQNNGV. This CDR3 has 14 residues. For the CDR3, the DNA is TGTGCCAGCAGCCAGAACGAGGGGGTTTCACCCCTCCACTTT. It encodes CASSQNEGVSPLHF. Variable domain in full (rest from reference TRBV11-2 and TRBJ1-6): EAGVAQSPRYKIIEKRQSVAFWCNPISGHATLYWYQQILGQGPKLLIQFQNNGVVDDSQLPKDRFSAERLKGVDSTLKIQPAKLEDSAVYLCASSQNEGVSPLHFGNGTRLTVT.

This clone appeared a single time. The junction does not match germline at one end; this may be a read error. The CDR3 loop is CASSLDRETQYF. The CDR3 region has the DNA TGTGCTAGCAGCCTAGACCGGGAGACCCAGTACTTC. J is TRBJ2-5 and V is TRBV7-7; D not certain. This CDR3 comprises 12 residues. From germline, CDR1 is SSHAT and CDR2 FNYEAQ (reference sequence). The full variable domain, with the rest looked up from reference TRBV7-7 and TRBJ2-5, is GAGVSQSPRYKVTKRGQDVTLRCDPISSHATLYWYQQALGQGPEFLTYFNYEAQPDKSGLPSDRFSAERPEGSISTLTIQRTEQRDSAMYRCASSLDRETQYFGPGTRLLVL.

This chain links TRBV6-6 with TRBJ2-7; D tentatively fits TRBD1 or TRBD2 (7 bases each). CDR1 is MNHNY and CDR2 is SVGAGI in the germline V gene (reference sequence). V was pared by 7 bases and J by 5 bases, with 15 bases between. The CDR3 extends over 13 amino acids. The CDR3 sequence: CASTRQGGNEQYF. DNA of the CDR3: TGTGCCAGCACTCGACAGGGAGGGAACGAGCAGTACTTC.

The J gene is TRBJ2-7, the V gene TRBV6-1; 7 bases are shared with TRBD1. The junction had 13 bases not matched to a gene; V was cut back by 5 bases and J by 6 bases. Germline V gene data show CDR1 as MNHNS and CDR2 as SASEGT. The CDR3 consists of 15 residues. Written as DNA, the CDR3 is TGTGCCAGCAGTCCTCGAGGACAGGTGGCAGGCGAGCAGTACTTC. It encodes CASSPRGQVAGEQYF.

The CDR3 sequence is CAWNPRPYEQYF. CDR3 coding DNA: TGTGCCTGGAACCCTCGGCCCTACGAGCAGTACTTC. V gene TRBV30 combines with J gene TRBJ2-7; D is unresolved. The CDR3 loop spans 12 amino acids. The germline CDR1 and CDR2 sequences are GTSNPN and SVGIG (reference sequence). V was shortened by 4 bases and J by 2 bases, with 9 bases between the two germline ends.

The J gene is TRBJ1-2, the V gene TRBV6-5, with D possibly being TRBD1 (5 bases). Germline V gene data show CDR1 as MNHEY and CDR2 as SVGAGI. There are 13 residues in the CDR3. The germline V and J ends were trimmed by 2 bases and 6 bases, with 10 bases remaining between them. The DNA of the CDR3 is TGTGCCAGCAGTTACCGACCGGGGGATGGCTACACCTTC. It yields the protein CASSYRPGDGYTF.

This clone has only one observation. CDR3 residues: CASSIGTGEKTQYF. The CDR3 DNA follows: TGTGCCAGCTCAATCGGGACAGGGGAAAAGACCCAGTACTTC. The chain joins TRBV18 to TRBJ2-5, with 10 bases fitting TRBD1. Germline lookup yields CDR1 KGHSH and CDR2 LQKENI. After removal of 5 bases from V and 6 bases from J, the junction contained 6 bases not matched to a gene. This CDR3 spans 14 amino acids. Full variable domain (outside the CDR3, taken from reference TRBV18 and TRBJ2-5): NAGVMQNPRHLVRRRGQEARLRCSPMKGHSHVYWYRQLPEEGLKFMVYLQKENIIDESGMPKERFSAEFPKEGPSILRIQQVVRGDSAAYFCASSIGTGEKTQYFGPGTRLLVL.

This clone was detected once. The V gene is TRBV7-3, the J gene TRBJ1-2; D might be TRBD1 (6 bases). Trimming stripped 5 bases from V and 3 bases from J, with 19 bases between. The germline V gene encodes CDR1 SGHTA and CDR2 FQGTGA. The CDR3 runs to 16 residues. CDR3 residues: CASSPTRDKGHYGYTF. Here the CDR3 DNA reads TGTGCCAGCAGCCCCACCCGGGACAAGGGTCACTATGGCTACACCTTC. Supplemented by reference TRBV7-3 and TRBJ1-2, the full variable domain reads GAGVSQTPSNKVTEKGKYVELRCDPISGHTALYWYRQSLGQGPEFLIYFQGTGAADDSGLPNDRFFAVRPEGSVSTLKIQRTERGDSAVYLCASSPTRDKGHYGYTFGSGTRLTVV.

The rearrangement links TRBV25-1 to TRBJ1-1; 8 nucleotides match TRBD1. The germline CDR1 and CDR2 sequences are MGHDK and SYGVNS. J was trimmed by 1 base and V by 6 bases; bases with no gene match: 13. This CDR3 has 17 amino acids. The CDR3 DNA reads TGTGCCAGCAGCCGGGCGCGGTGGCAGGGGGCGAACACTGAAGCTTTCTTT. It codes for CASSRARWQGANTEAFF.

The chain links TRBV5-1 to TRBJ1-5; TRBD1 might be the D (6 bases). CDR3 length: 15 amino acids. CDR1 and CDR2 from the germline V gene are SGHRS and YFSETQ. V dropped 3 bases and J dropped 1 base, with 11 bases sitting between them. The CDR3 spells CASSSGGQSNQPQHF. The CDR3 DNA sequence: TGCGCCAGCAGCTCGGGGGGCCAGAGCAATCAGCCCCAGCATTTT.

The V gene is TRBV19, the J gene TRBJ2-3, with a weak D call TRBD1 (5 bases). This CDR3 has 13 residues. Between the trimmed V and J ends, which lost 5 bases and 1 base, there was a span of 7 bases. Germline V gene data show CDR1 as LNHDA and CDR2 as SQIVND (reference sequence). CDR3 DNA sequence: TGTGCCAGTAGTTCACAGGGCACAGATACGCAGTATTTT. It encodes CASSSQGTDTQYF.

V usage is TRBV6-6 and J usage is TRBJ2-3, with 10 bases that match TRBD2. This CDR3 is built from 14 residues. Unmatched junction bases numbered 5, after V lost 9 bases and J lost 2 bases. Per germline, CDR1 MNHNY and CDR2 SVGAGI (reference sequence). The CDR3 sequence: CASWTSGTTDTQYF. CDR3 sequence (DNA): TGTGCCAGTTGGACTAGCGGAACCACAGATACGCAGTATTTT.

CDR3 bases: TGTGCCAGCAGGATAATCGGACAGGGGTTTGAAAAACTGTTTTTT. The encoded protein is CASRIIGQGFEKLFF. The V gene is TRBV6-1, the J gene TRBJ1-4; 9 nucleotides match TRBD1. Germline-derived CDR1 and CDR2 are MNHNS and SASEGT. The CDR3 contains 15 residues. Trimming cost V 6 bases and J 7 bases; bases outside gene matches: 9.

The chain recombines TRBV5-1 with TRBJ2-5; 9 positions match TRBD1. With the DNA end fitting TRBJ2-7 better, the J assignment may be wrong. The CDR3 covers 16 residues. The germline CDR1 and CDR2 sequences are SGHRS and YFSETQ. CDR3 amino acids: CASSFSTGTGSYEQYF. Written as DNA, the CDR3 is TGCGCCAGCAGCTTTAGCACAGGGACAGGGTCCTACGAGCAGTACTTC.

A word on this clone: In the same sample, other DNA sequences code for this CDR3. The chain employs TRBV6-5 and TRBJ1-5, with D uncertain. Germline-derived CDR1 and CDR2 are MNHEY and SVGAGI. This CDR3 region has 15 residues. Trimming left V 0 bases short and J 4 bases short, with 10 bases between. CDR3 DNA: TGTGCCAGCAGTTACTCAGGCGGGGATAATCAGCCCCAGCATTTT. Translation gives CASSYSGGDNQPQHF.

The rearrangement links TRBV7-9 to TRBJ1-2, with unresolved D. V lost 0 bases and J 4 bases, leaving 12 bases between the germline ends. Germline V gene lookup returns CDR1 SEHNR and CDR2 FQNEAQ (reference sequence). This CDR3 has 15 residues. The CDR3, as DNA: TGTGCCAGCAGCTTAGCGTCGATCGTAGGCTATGGCTACACCTTC. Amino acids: CASSLASIVGYGYTF.

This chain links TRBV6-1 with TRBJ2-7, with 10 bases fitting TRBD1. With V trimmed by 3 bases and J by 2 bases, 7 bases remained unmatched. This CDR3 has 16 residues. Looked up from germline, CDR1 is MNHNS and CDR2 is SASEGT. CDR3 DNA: TGTGCCAGCAGTGATCTACCCGGGACAGGGGCCTACGAGCAGTACTTC. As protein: CASSDLPGTGAYEQYF.

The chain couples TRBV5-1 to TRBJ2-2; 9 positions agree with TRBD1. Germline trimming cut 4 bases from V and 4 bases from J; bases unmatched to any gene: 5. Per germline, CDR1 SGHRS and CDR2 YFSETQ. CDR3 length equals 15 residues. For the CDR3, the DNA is TGCGCCAGCAGCCCCGACAGGGGGTCCACCGGGGAGCTGTTTTTT. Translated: CASSPDRGSTGELFF. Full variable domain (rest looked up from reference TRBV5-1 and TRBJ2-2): KAGVTQTPRYLIKTRGQQVTLSCSPISGHRSVSWYQQTPGQGLQFLFEYFSETQRNKGNFPGRFSGRQFSNSRSEMNVSTLELGDSALYLCASSPDRGSTGELFFGEGSRLTVL.

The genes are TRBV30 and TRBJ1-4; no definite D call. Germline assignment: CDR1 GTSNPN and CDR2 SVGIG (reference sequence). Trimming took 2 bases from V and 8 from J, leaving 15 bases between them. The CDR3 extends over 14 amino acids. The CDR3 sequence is CAWSSGILGEKLFF. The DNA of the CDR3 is TGTGCCTGGAGTAGCGGGATCCTAGGGGAAAAACTGTTTTTT. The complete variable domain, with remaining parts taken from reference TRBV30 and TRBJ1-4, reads SQTIHQWPATLVQPVGSPLSLECTVEGTSNPNLYWYRQAAGRGLQLLFYSVGIGQISSEVPQNLSASRPQDRQFILSSKKLLLSDSGFYLCAWSSGILGEKLFFGSGTQLSVL.

CDR3: CASSPVNSEVGQPQHF. The CDR3 coding sequence is TGTGCCAGCAGCCCAGTCAACAGTGAAGTAGGCCAGCCCCAGCATTTT. V and J are TRBV5-4 and TRBJ1-5; no clear D gene. The V gene lost 4 bases and the J gene lost 7 bases, with 21 bases spanning the gap. This CDR3 is built from 16 residues. Looked up from germline, CDR1 is SGHNT and CDR2 is YYREEE (reference sequence).

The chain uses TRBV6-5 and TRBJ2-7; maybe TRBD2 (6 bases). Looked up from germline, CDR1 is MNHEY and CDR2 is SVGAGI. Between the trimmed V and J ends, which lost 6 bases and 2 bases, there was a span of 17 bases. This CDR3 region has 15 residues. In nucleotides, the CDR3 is TGTGCCAGCAGCCCCCGATGGGGGGATACCTACGAGCAGTACTTC. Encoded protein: CASSPRWGDTYEQYF.

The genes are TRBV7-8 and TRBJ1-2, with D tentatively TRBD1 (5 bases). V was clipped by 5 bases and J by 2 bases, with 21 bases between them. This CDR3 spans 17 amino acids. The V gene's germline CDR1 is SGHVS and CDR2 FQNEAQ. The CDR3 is CASSPSQGGVVNYGYTF. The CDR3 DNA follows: TGTGCCAGCAGCCCGAGCCAGGGTGGGGTGGTGAACTATGGCTACACCTTC.

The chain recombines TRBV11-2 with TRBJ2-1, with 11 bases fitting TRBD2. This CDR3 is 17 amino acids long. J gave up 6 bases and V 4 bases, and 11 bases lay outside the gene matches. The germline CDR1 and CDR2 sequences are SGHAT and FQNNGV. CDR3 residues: CASSSTLLAGGSNEQFF. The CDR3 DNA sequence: TGTGCCAGCAGCTCAACGCTTCTAGCGGGGGGTAGCAATGAGCAGTTCTTC. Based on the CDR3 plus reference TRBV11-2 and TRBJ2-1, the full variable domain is EAGVAQSPRYKIIEKRQSVAFWCNPISGHATLYWYQQILGQGPKLLIQFQNNGVVDDSQLPKDRFSAERLKGVDSTLKIQPAKLEDSAVYLCASSSTLLAGGSNEQFFGPGTRLTVL.

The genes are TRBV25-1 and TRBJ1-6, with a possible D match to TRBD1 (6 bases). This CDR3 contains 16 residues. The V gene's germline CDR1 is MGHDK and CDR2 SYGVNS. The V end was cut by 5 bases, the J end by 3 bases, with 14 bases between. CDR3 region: CASSSGGGGYNSPLHF. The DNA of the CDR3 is TGTGCCAGCAGTTCGGGTGGGGGCGGCTATAATTCACCCCTCCACTTT.

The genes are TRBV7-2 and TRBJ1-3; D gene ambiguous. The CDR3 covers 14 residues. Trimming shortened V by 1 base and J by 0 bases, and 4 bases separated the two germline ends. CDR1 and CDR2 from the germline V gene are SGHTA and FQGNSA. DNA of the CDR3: TGTGCCAGCAGCTTAGACCACTCTGGAAACACCATATATTTT. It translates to CASSLDHSGNTIYF.